The 5 T cell receptor beta chains below were found in one sample sequenced in a study of CD8 T cells in Susac syndrome. Random hexamers were used to reverse transcribe an amount of about 0.45 to 1 ug RNA. TCRdb reprocessed the immunoSEQ multiplex PCR reads via MiXCR and lists one record per CDR3 protein. The sample holds some 150,000 distinct CDR3 sequences; roughly 95% are singletons and the top ten take 0.065% to 0.1%. Input material: CD4+ T cells from PBMCs. These TCRs come from a human donor in good health.

This clonotype appeared once. The chain uses TRBV27 and TRBJ2-2; tentative D call: TRBD1 (7 bases). The V gene lost 3 bases and the J gene lost 4 bases, with 15 bases spanning the gap. Germline CDR1 and CDR2: MNHEY and SMNVEV (reference sequence). This CDR3 has 16 residues. CDR3 nucleotide sequence: TGTGCCAGCAGTTTCCCAGGGGGGCTCGGCACCGGGGAGCTGTTTTTT. Translating gives CASSFPGGLGTGELFF.

This chain connects TRBV20-1 to TRBJ2-5; no firm D call. V was trimmed by 1 base and J by 5 bases, leaving 14 bases between them. Germline lookup yields CDR1 DFQATT and CDR2 SNEGSKA (reference sequence). This CDR3 is 14 amino acids long. DNA for the CDR3: TGCAGTGCTAGAGTCCACTCCCGGTGGGAGACCCAGTACTTC. Protein: CSARVHSRWETQYF.

This rearrangement joins TRBV28 to TRBJ2-7, with TRBD1 matching 9 bases. CDR1 and CDR2 (germline): MDHEN, SYDVKM. The V and J ends lost 2 bases and 4 bases, in that order; junction bases with no gene match: 6. The CDR3 loop spans 15 amino acids. The CDR3 spells CASSLTGQGLYEQYF. The CDR3 DNA is TGTGCCAGCAGTTTAACGGGACAGGGCCTGTACGAGCAGTACTTC. Full variable domain (missing parts from reference TRBV28 and TRBJ2-7): DVKVTQSSRYLVKRTGEKVFLECVQDMDHENMFWYRQDPGLGLRLIYFSYDVKMKEKGDIPEGYSVSREKKERFSLILESASTNQTSMYLCASSLTGQGLYEQYFGPGTRLTVT.

The chain combines TRBV5-1 with TRBJ2-7; weak D call: TRBD1 (6 bases). With 0 bases removed from V and 0 bases from J, the gap between germline ends came to 13 bases. This CDR3 has 16 amino acids. CDR1 and CDR2 (germline): SGHRS, YFSETQ. CDR3 protein: CASSLAPDSPSYEQYF. CDR3 bases: TGCGCCAGCAGCTTGGCCCCGGACAGCCCCTCCTACGAGCAGTACTTC.

The rearrangement links TRBV3-1 to TRBJ1-1; D perhaps matches TRBD1 (5 bases). Germline V CDR1 and CDR2: LGHDT, YNNKEL (reference sequence). The CDR3 extends over 14 amino acids. Trimming took 4 bases from V and 4 from J, leaving 13 bases between them. The CDR3 spells CASSPLAGSTEAFF. In DNA form, the CDR3 reads TGTGCCAGCAGCCCGTTGGCAGGGTCCACTGAAGCTTTCTTT. The full variable domain, completed using reference TRBV3-1 and TRBJ1-1, is DTAVSQTPKYLVTQMGNDKSIKCEQNLGHDTMYWYKQDSKKFLKIMFSYNNKELIINETVPNRFSPKSPDKAHLNLHINSLELGDSAVYFCASSPLAGSTEAFFGQGTRLTVV.